This T cell receptor (beta chain) originates from a study of cytomegalovirus exposure and HLA in healthy donors. General study points: Analysis performed later showed TCR beta chains linked to HLA being more clonally expanded than equally common others.

A note on this clone: Antigen: not known.

Regarding donors, all were healthy bone marrow donors. The PCR employed 60 Vbeta primers together with 13 Jbeta primers. Authors' data handling: Some 10 million of 80 million or so unique TCR beta chains were shared, per a later count. Profiling relied on immunoSEQ multiplex PCR, and the TCRdb table lists in-frame clones only, not all of them. That table gives V, J and clone size, and the DNA gave D and trimming. The sample lists about 120,000 clones, around 73% seen once, with approximately 1.6% in the top ten. The sample consisted of PBMCs. The sequence derives from a female donor in good health and CMV-seronegative.

The CDR3 reads CASSEGQGPNYGYTF. DNA for the CDR3: TGTGCCAGCAGTGAGGGACAGGGGCCTAACTATGGCTACACCTTC. The chain is built from TRBV2 and TRBJ1-2; 10 bases fit TRBD1. Germline values: CDR1 SNHLY, CDR2 FYNNEI. V dropped 3 bases and J dropped 0; count of bases not matched to a gene: 1. This CDR3 is 15 amino acids long.